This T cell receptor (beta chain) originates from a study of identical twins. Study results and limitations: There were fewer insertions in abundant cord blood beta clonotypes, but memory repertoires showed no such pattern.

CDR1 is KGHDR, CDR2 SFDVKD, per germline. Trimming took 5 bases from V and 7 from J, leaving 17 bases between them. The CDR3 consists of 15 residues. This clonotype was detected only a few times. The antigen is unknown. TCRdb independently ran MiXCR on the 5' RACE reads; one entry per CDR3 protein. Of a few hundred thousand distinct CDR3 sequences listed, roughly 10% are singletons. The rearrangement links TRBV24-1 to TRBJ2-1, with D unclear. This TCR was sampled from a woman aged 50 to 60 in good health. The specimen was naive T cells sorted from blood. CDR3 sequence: CATSVRTDPWNEQFF. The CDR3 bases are TGTGCCACCAGTGTGCGGACGGATCCATGGAATGAGCAGTTCTTC.